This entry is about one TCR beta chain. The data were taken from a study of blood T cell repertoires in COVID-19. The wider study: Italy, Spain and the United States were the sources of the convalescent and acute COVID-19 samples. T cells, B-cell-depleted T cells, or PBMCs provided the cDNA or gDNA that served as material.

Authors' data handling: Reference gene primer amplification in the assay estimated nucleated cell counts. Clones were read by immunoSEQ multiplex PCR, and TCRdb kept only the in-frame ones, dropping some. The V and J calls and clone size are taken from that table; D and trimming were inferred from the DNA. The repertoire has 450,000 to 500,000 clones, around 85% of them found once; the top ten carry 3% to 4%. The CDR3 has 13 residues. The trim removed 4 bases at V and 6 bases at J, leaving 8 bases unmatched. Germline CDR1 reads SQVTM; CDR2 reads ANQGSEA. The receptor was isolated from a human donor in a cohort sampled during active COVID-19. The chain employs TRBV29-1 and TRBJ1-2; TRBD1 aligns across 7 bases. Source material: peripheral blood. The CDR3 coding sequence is TGCAGCGTTGTGGGGACAGAGAGGGATGGCTACACCTTC. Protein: CSVVGTERDGYTF. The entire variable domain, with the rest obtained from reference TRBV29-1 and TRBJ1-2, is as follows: SAVISQKPSRDICQRGTSLTIQCQVDSQVTMMFWYRQQPGQSLTLIATANQGSEATYESGFVIDKFPISRPNLTFSTLTVSNMSPEDSSIYLCSVVGTERDGYTFGSGTRLTVV.